This TCR beta chain was identified in a study of human T cells and chemical hapten exposure. About the research overall: Sensitization used 2% DPC on around 2 cm by around 2 cm upper inner arm skin. Study-level findings and limits: The formation of large CDR3 similarity clusters by expanded TCRs significantly exceeded that of controls.

Time point in this sample: patch test 2, 6 weeks after DPC sensitization. Treatment defined: therapeutic diphenylcyclopropenone sensitization with weekly scalp DPC. Original handling: With a range of about 23,224 to 690,600, the median per sample was around 96,000 TCRs. TCRdb itself ran the RACE reads through MiXCR, one entry per CDR3 protein. What appears here as the V and J calls and clone size reflects TCRdb's work, not the paper's. The sample lists roughly 30,000 distinct CDR3 sequences, around 10% occurring once. The CDR3 runs to 15 residues. From germline, CDR1 is GTSNPN and CDR2 SVGIG (reference sequence). Trimming took off 0 bases at V and 4 bases at J, with 13 bases between the two ends. This clonotype showed up many times. Its antigen is still unknown.

Sequences were derived from whole blood, sampled in connection with sensitization to the hapten diphenylcyclopropenone (DPC). The chain has TRBV30 and TRBJ1-5; no clear D. The receptor was derived from a man aged 25 to 40 with alopecia areata. Some clones in this sample may be carry-over from other donors' samples. CDR3 protein: CAWSVGSLSNQPQHF. The CDR3 region has the DNA TGTGCCTGGAGTGTAGGGTCCCTCTCAAATCAGCCCCAGCATTTT.